The clone carrying this TCR beta chain was seen a few times. Its specificity is unknown. This record comes from a study of type 1 regulatory T cells. Overall study context: T-allo10 is a Tr1-enriched, alloantigen-specific CD4 T cell product made in vitro. Study-wide findings and caveats: Tr1 cells had a more restricted TCR repertoire than non-Tr1 cells.

TCRdb re-called the reads with MiXCR, one entry per CDR3 protein. The sample consists of approximately 42,000 distinct CDR3 sequences, 12% of them appearing once. The CDR3 extends over 15 amino acids. The V end was cut by 5 bases, the J end by 4 bases, with 19 bases between. CDR1 and CDR2 (germline): DFQATT, SNEGSKA (reference sequence). The TCR sequence derives from a human donor in good health. The chain carries TRBV20-1 and TRBJ2-3; D gene uncertain. The sample comprised cultured non-Tr1 T cells, either the whole culture or a sorted T cell fraction (not recorded which). CDR3 amino acids: CSAPDSKSVADTQYF. The CDR3, as DNA: TGCAGTGCTCCTGACTCGAAGTCCGTGGCAGATACGCAGTATTTT.